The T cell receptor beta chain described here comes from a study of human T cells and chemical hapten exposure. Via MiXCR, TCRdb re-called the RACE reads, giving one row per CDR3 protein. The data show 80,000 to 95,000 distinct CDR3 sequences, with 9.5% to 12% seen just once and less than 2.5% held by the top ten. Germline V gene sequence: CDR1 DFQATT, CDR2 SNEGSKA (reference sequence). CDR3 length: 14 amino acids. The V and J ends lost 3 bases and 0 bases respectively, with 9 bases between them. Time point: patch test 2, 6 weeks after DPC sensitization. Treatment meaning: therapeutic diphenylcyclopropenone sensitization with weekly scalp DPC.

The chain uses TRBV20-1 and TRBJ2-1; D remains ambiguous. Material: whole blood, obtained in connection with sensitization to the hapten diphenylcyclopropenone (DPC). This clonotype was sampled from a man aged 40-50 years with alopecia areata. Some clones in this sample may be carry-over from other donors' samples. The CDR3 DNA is TGCAGTGCTAGCGACCTCCTCTCCTACAATGAGCAGTTCTTC. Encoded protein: CSASDLLSYNEQFF.